This TCR beta chain came from a study of cytomegalovirus exposure and HLA in healthy donors (dated by TCRdb to 2016 to 2017). Regarding the study in general: An earlier analysis of roughly 610 of the donors reported approximately 260 Gb of sequence data and 95 million to 120 million unique TCR beta sequences obtained from 180 million or so T cells. Roughly 300 gigabases of sequencing data and roughly 90 million unique TCR sequences were included in an early release covering about 620 HLA-typed donors. Of the approximately 400 genotyped donors, roughly 85% fell in the genetic ancestry cluster associated with self-reported Caucasian donors. The study aimed to test whether cataloging public T cell receptors could reveal signatures of past pathogen exposure. The study profiled the T cell repertoires of hundreds of subjects by immunosequencing and related them to cytomegalovirus serostatus. In addition to the first cohort of approximately 650 subjects, a separate validation cohort of 130 or so different subjects was used. The study combined high-throughput TCR immunosequencing, statistical association of individual TCRs with disease status, and machine learning to predict cytomegalovirus infection status. A later analysis re-examined previously published TCR beta repertoires from over 500 donors and added high-resolution HLA genotyping to investigate patterns of TCR occurrence. Rather than using new phenotypic data, the later analysis identified candidate immune exposures from TCR beta sequences and from how often those sequences occurred across donors. In an earlier analysis of over 550 of the donors, high-throughput TCR beta sequencing was used to judge whether each TCR beta V gene segment behaved as functional or pseudogenic. Donor age, sex, ethnicity and CMV serostatus were compiled together with the repertoire data. A later genetic analysis took genome-wide SNP genotypes for about three fifths of the 666 donors and used that subset as a discovery cohort. Every repertoire in the discovery cohort had been generated on one and the same sequencing platform. HLA typing included class I and class II loci at four-digit resolution. Typing coverage differed by locus: A, B, C, DRB1 and DQB1 were typed in about 620-640 donors, DQA1 in about 560, DPA1 in around 600, and DPB1 in about 450. A few DR-DQ haplotypes were treated as single units for association and clustering because of strong linkage in the cohort. Across roughly 420 genotyped donors of the cohort, an average of roughly 230,000 unique TCR beta nucleotide sequences per donor were sequenced, and approximately 19% of those sequences were non-productive. Here is what the overall study found, with its caveats: Presence/absence analyses assumed roughly uniform sequencing depth across donors, an assumption that may not hold. Broadly in line with IMGT annotations, most TCR beta V segments showed up in productive rearrangements about 90% or about 30% of the time in an earlier analysis of 450 to 750 of the donors. A further reported finding was that TCR beta sequences accurately predicted the HLA-A and HLA-B alleles for most subjects in the first cohort. In both the original and validation cohorts, the classifier was reported to diagnose cytomegalovirus status with high specificity and sensitivity. The earlier analysis of almost 600 of the donors excluded roughly 17 rarely observed V segments, including chromosome 9 orphons, because counts were too low. In a later analysis, about 16,000 TCR beta sequences were associated with specific HLA alleles at a false discovery rate of 0.05. According to a later analysis, parvovirus B19, influenza, CMV and Epstein-Barr virus appeared linked to several top co-occurrence clusters. Three of the identified cytomegalovirus-associated TCR beta chains were confirmed in vitro to be specific for cytomegalovirus antigens. In a later analysis, HLA-associated TCR beta chains showed more clonal expansion and lower generation probabilities than non-associated chains that were equally common. For the cohort, immune exposure information was limited to CMV serostatus. Because the 87-base-pair reads could not distinguish some IMGT-functional V segments, including TRBV6-2 and TRBV6-3, those segments were excluded. When HLA alleles, especially DR and DQ, strongly co-occurred, TCR associations were difficult to assign to individual alleles. In a later genetic analysis, fewer N-insertions in productive TCRs were reported among donors in an Asian-associated ancestry cluster than the roughly 700-donor mean. A later analysis found that most CMV-associated TCR beta chains appeared HLA-restricted, with HLA associations seemingly driven largely by CMV exposure. This cohort had only TCR beta chains sequenced, and the lack of alpha or paired-chain data limited which features could be detected. A group of highly shared sequence variants was considered likely to be a technical artifact of the sequencing pipeline. According to the authors, the approach could potentially be generalized to other disease states and immunological phenotypes. Most TCR sequences were seen in very few donors, while some public TCRs were found in many individuals. Because HLA typing was missing for some donors at each locus, association tests included only the typed subset. The study gave a list of about 150 TCR beta chains associated with cytomegalovirus. Linkage disequilibrium might explain the correlated functional status among segregating V segments, but an unknown experimental factor could not be ruled out. A later genetic analysis associated a missense DCLRE1C variant with V-gene and J-gene trimming of TCR beta chains, and an independent cohort replicated the association. According to a later analysis, TCR association rates differed among HLA loci, with DRB1 alleles showing the most associated TCRs and HLA-C alleles showing the fewest.

The library was produced with the immunoSEQ multiplex PCR assay. A mixture of 60 forward primers for TCR Vbeta segments and 13 reverse primers for TCR Jbeta segments was used in the multiplex PCR. Amplification of the CDR3 region of rearranged TCR beta genes was performed with a multiplex PCR assay on genomic DNA. The Illumina HiSeq System was used to sequence the amplified TCR beta libraries as 87-base-pair reads. In the paper's pipeline: Across the 700 or so repertoires, a later analysis counted tens of millions of unique TCR beta chains, approximately 12 million of which were shared by at least two donors. Raw reads were error-corrected and collapsed into unique sequences by a nearest-neighbor algorithm in which closely related sequences were merged to remove PCR and sequencing errors. Alignment of CDR3 sequences to IMGT reference sequences was used to assign V, D and J gene segments. Each retained sequence needed at least a six-nucleotide match to both a V gene segment and a J gene segment. Rearrangements were called productive when the CDR3 lacked stop codons and stayed in frame with V and J; all others were non-productive. Following IMGT convention, CDR3 was defined as the stretch from the second conserved V-encoded cysteine up to the conserved J-encoded phenylalanine. The earlier analysis of 500 to 600 of the donors excluded sequences that lacked an unambiguous match to a single V gene segment. In an earlier analysis of approximately 560 of the donors, a V segment was called functional when productive rearrangements were above 56.7%, and segregating when the standard deviation between donors exceeded 5%. A statistical classification framework was built to diagnose cytomegalovirus status from the catalog of TCR beta chain sequences. In a later analysis, TCR nucleotide sequences were compared against IMGT/GENE-DB human TR gene sequences so that V and J genes could be assigned. The TCRdist pipeline was used in a later analysis to assign CDR3 sequences and most-parsimonious VDJ recombination scenarios. In a later analysis, every TCR beta chain was defined by the combination of its CDR3 amino acid sequence and its V-gene family, and reads without a unique V-gene family were dropped. A later analysis removed roughly 590 highly shared, low-generation-probability nucleotide sequences to deal with suspected cross-contamination and a sequencing artifact. In a later analysis, a clonal expansion index for each public chain was calculated from normalized within-repertoire ranks of inferred template counts. In a later analysis, generation probabilities were computed with a VDJ recombination model fitted to out-of-frame rearrangements, and the resulting probabilities were checked against IGoR. Hypergeometric tests were used in a later analysis to score TCR-TCR, TCR-HLA and TCR-CMV co-occurrence, with a repertoire-size bias correction applied to the TCR pairs. In a later analysis, false discovery rates were estimated by permuting HLA or CMV assignments 20 times. In a later analysis, co-occurring TCRs were grouped using DBSCAN, and TCRdist sequence similarity was added for clustering within HLA-allele-positive subsets. Repertoires with fewer than 30,000 or more than 120,000 public chains, plus five repertoires with anomalous nucleotide sharing, were excluded from co-occurrence clustering. TCRdb re-hosts the immuneACCESS table, in-frame sequences only. Its copies lack some clones; in the studies checked, an unresolved V gene accounts for under half of them, and the cause for the rest is not known. That table supplies the V and J calls and clone size; D and trimming were determined from the DNA. The sample includes about 82,000 clones, with 78% observed a single time. The ten largest clonotypes hold 4.5% to 7% of the sample.

Only one count was recorded for this clone. Its antigen remains unidentified. It has no much larger one-base neighbor in the sample; base qualities were not kept. The cohort consisted of hundreds of healthy bone marrow donors. All cohort members were sampled while nominally healthy, although unrecorded immune exposures were likely present. The donor tested CMV seropositive, placing the donor among the 290 or so seropositive members of the cohort. Every donor gave a peripheral blood sample, and the peripheral blood mononuclear cells from that sample were used for TCR beta sequencing. The Qiagen DNeasy Blood Extraction Kit was used to extract genomic DNA from the blood cell samples. V was cut back by 6 bases and J by 10 bases, leaving a gap of 13 bases between them. The CDR3 measures 13 amino acids from cysteine to phenylalanine. The only DNA kept is the CDR3, 39 bases in frame from the first base. CDR1 SGHVS and CDR2 FQNEAQ were looked up in the germline V gene.

Sequencing input: PBMCs. The sequence was collected from a male donor in good health and CMV-seropositive. This chain joins TRBV7-8 to TRBJ1-6, and possibly TRBD1, on 5 matching bases. The CDR3 has the sequence CASSFTGLSPLHF. The nucleotide sequence is given as TGTGCCAGCAGTTTTACAGGTTTATCACCCCTCCACTTT.